The present entry profiles one T cell receptor (beta chain) with its context. The data were obtained in a study of OX40 agonist ivuxolimab in advanced cancers. Clones were read by immunoSEQ multiplex PCR, and TCRdb kept only the in-frame ones, dropping some. Here the sample spans roughly 98,000 clones, 70% to 85% being singletons. The material sequenced was CD4+ or CD8+ T cells sorted from blood, taken in a trial of the OX40 agonist ivuxolimab. The origin of this receptor is an adult with an advanced solid tumor such as melanoma, head and neck, liver or kidney cancer.

The CDR3 protein is CASSLAGTSTDTQYF. In nucleotides, the CDR3 is TGTGCCAGCTCCTTGGCGGGTACTAGCACAGATACGCAGTATTTT. The rearrangement joins TRBV7-2 to TRBJ2-3, with D possibly matching TRBD2 (5 bases). The V end was cut by 8 bases, the J end by 0 bases, with 15 bases between. The germline V gene encodes CDR1 SGHTA and CDR2 FQGNSA. This CDR3 is built from 15 residues.